This TCR beta chain was sequenced in a study of memory CD4+ T cells and cytomegalovirus serostatus. Single viable CD3+CD4+CD8-CD45RO+ cells were sorted as the memory CD4+ T cells. Whole-study results and caveats: Repertoires predicted CMV serostatus with median bootstrapped AUC of about 0.96.

V lost 0 bases and J lost 0; bases outside the gene matches: 3. The CDR3 loop spans 16 amino acids. Germline CDR1 is SGHVS and CDR2 is FQNEAQ. Generated by immunoSEQ multiplex PCR, the TCRdb table keeps only in-frame clones and is missing some. This sample has approximately 47,000 clones, with roughly 73% found just once. Notes on this clone: Its antigen is unknown.

This chain connects TRBV7-8 to TRBJ1-1, with 8 bases lining up with TRBD1. The sequenced sample consisted of memory CD4+ T cells from blood. The sequence came from an adult in good health and CMV-seronegative. CDR3 DNA: TGTGCCAGCAGCTTAGCGGGGACAGGATTGAACACTGAAGCTTTCTTT. Translation: CASSLAGTGLNTEAFF. Looking up the rest from reference TRBV7-8 and TRBJ1-1 gives the full variable domain: GAGVSQSPRYKVAKRGQDVALRCDPISGHVSLFWYQQALGQGPEFLTYFQNEAQLDKSGLPSDRFFAERPEGSVSTLKIQRTQQEDSAVYLCASSLAGTGLNTEAFFGQGTRLTVV.